These 25 T cell receptor beta chains share one sample of origin, sequenced in a study of control samples from healthy donors and cancer patients. Sequencing used immunoSEQ multiplex PCR; TCRdb keeps in-frame clones, though not all of them. The table lists 130,000 or so clones, about 90% of them singletons. The specimen was blood. These receptors were taken from a man between 18 and 35 years old in good health.

CDR3 protein: CASSQLQGAEYSPLHF. CDR3 nucleotide sequence: TGCGCCAGCAGCCAACTACAGGGCGCCGAGTATTCACCCCTCCACTTT. The chain carries TRBV4-1 and TRBJ1-6; possible D gene TRBD1, 6 bases. V gave up 2 bases and J gave up 8 bases, with 16 bases separating them. The germline V gene encodes CDR1 MGHRA and CDR2 YSYEKL. The CDR3 spans 16 residues.

The J gene is TRBJ2-2, the V gene TRBV4-1; 11 bases fit TRBD2. This CDR3 spans 16 amino acids. The germline V gene encodes CDR1 MGHRA and CDR2 YSYEKL. Trimming took 3 bases from V and 5 from J; bases not matched to a gene: 5. The CDR3 DNA sequence: TGCGCCAGCAGCCAGTTAATAGCGGGGGGGACCGGGGAGCTGTTTTTT. Amino acid sequence: CASSQLIAGGTGELFF.

This chain connects TRBV4-3 to TRBJ2-3, with TRBD2 matching 7 bases. Trimming at V came to 1 base and at J to 0 bases, leaving 4 bases not matched to a gene. Looked up from germline, CDR1 is LGHNA and CDR2 is YSLEER. This CDR3 has 16 amino acids. CDR3 sequence (DNA): TGCGCCAGCAGCCAAGCTTTGGGAGGGAGCACAGATACGCAGTATTTT. This encodes CASSQALGGSTDTQYF.

The genes are TRBV5-4 and TRBJ1-1; D remains ambiguous. The germline V gene has CDR1 SGHNT and CDR2 YYREEE (reference sequence). The V and J ends lost 4 bases and 5 bases respectively, with 18 bases between them. This CDR3 has 15 amino acids. The CDR3 sequence: CASSPNPSDRTEAFF. DNA for the CDR3: TGTGCCAGCAGCCCTAATCCCTCGGATCGGACTGAAGCTTTCTTT. The variable domain in full, completed from reference TRBV5-4 and TRBJ1-1, reads ETGVTQSPTHLIKTRGQQVTLRCSSQSGHNTVSWYQQALGQGPQFIFQYYREEENGRGNFPPRFSGLQFPNYSSELNVNALELDDSALYLCASSPNPSDRTEAFFGQGTRLTVV.

V gene TRBV7-9 combines with J gene TRBJ1-4; D not resolved. The CDR3 is made up of 15 amino acids. Germline CDR1 reads SEHNR; CDR2 reads FQNEAQ (reference sequence). V lost 1 base and J lost 4, with 10 bases in between. CDR3 sequence (DNA): TGTGCCAGCAGCTTAGAGGGCAGGAGTAATGAAAAACTGTTTTTT. Its protein is CASSLEGRSNEKLFF.

J is TRBJ1-5 and V is TRBV30; tentative D call: TRBD1 (5 bases). Germline V gives CDR1 GTSNPN, CDR2 SVGIG (reference sequence). This CDR3 has 12 amino acids. Between the trimmed V and J ends, which lost 3 bases and 7 bases, there was a span of 10 bases. CDR3 residues: CAWSHWGQPQHF. The CDR3 DNA reads as TGTGCCTGGAGCCATTGGGGGCAGCCCCAGCATTTT.

This rearrangement joins TRBV3-1 (or the pseudogene TRBV3-2) to TRBJ2-7, with 9 bases fitting TRBD1. CDR1 and CDR2 (germline): LGHDT, YNNKEL (reference sequence). V shed 1 base and J 4 bases; nucleotides not matched to a gene: 8. CDR3 size: 16 residues. The CDR3 coding sequence is TGTGCCAGCAGCCAAGGTCCCGGGACAGGGCGGTACGAGCAGTACTTC. It translates to CASSQGPGTGRYEQYF.

A note on this clone: Other DNA sequences within the sample encode an identical CDR3. The genes are TRBV27 and TRBJ1-4, with 7 bases aligning to TRBD1. The length of the CDR3 is 14 residues. V was clipped by 3 bases and J by 5 bases; unmatched bases: 3. CDR1 is MNHEY and CDR2 is SMNVEV in the germline V gene (reference sequence). CDR3 protein: CASSFGQANEKLFF. DNA of the CDR3: TGTGCCAGCAGTTTCGGACAGGCAAATGAAAAACTGTTTTTT.

The rearrangement links TRBV11-3 to TRBJ2-3; 8 bases agree with TRBD1. The CDR3 sequence is 14 residues long. V was pared by 4 bases and J by 5 bases, with 5 bases of the junction left unmatched. Germline CDR1 SGHNT, CDR2 YENEEA. The CDR3 DNA follows: TGTGCCAGCAGCTCGGACAGGGCGGGAGATACGCAGTATTTT. It yields the protein CASSSDRAGDTQYF.

The chain links TRBV5-5 to TRBJ1-3, with D unclear. Germline CDR1 is SGHKS and CDR2 is YYEKEE (reference sequence). The CDR3 is made up of 15 amino acids. Trimming removed 1 base at V and 8 bases at J, with 16 bases between. The chain's CDR3 is CASSLLPGGRDTIYF. DNA of the CDR3: TGTGCCAGCAGCTTGCTCCCCGGAGGAAGAGACACCATATATTTT.

The genes are TRBV5-4 and TRBJ2-1, with D possibly TRBD1 on 6 matching bases. The CDR3 is 15 residues long. V lost 2 bases and J lost 3, with 12 bases in between. In germline, CDR1 is SGHNT, CDR2 YYREEE (reference sequence). As DNA, the CDR3 is TGTGCCAGCAGCTTCGATCAGGGGCTCTACAATGAGCAGTTCTTC. It translates to CASSFDQGLYNEQFF.

J is TRBJ1-3 and V is TRBV6-1, with D possibly TRBD1 on 5 matching bases. The CDR3 has 15 residues. Trimming left V 1 base short and J 3 bases short, with 10 bases between. CDR1 and CDR2 from the germline V gene are MNHNS and SASEGT. CDR3 sequence reads: CASSEGLGGGNTIYF. The CDR3 nucleotides read TGTGCCAGCAGTGAAGGGTTGGGGGGTGGAAACACCATATATTTT.

The rearrangement joins TRBV6-5 to TRBJ2-5; 13 positions match TRBD2. The CDR3 is 15 amino acids. The V gene end was trimmed by 6 bases and the J gene end by 2 bases; junction bases not matched to a gene: 3. Germline V gene sequence: CDR1 MNHEY, CDR2 SVGAGI. The CDR3 here is CASSETSGGQETQYF. CDR3 bases: TGTGCCAGCAGCGAGACTAGCGGGGGGCAAGAGACCCAGTACTTC.

This rearrangement joins TRBV28 to TRBJ1-4, with TRBD1 matching over 7 bases. This CDR3 has 14 amino acids. The germline V gene has CDR1 MDHEN and CDR2 SYDVKM. V lost 6 bases and J lost 5; bases outside the gene matches: 6. The CDR3 reads CASSEYRGNEKLFF. The CDR3 region has the DNA TGTGCCAGCAGCGAGTACAGGGGCAATGAAAAACTGTTTTTT. Looking up the rest from reference TRBV28 and TRBJ1-4 gives the full variable domain: DVKVTQSSRYLVKRTGEKVFLECVQDMDHENMFWYRQDPGLGLRLIYFSYDVKMKEKGDIPEGYSVSREKKERFSLILESASTNQTSMYLCASSEYRGNEKLFFGSGTQLSVL.

The V call is TRBV5-1, the J call TRBJ2-3; 11 nucleotides line up with TRBD2. This CDR3 region has 16 residues. In germline, CDR1 is SGHRS, CDR2 YFSETQ. V was clipped by 2 bases and J by 3 bases; unmatched bases: 5. The CDR3 DNA is TGCGCCAGCAGCTTCCGCGGGACTAGCGGAACAGATACGCAGTATTTT. Protein sequence: CASSFRGTSGTDTQYF.

The V gene is TRBV6-1, the J gene TRBJ1-2; D uncertain. The CDR3 extends over 14 amino acids. V dropped 0 bases and J dropped 4 bases, with 9 bases sitting between them. CDR1 is MNHNS and CDR2 is SASEGT in the germline V gene. CDR3 DNA sequence: TGTGCCAGCAGTGAAGCCCAATACATCTATGGCTACACCTTC. This sequence encodes CASSEAQYIYGYTF.

The chain carries TRBV18 and TRBJ2-2, with D uncertain. The CDR3 has 15 amino acids. Trimming left V 1 base short and J 0 bases short, with 6 bases between. Germline V lookup: CDR1 KGHSH, CDR2 LQKENI. Written as DNA, the CDR3 is TGTGCCAGCTCACCACTTTCCACGAACACCGGGGAGCTGTTTTTT. This sequence encodes CASSPLSTNTGELFF.

The chain joins TRBV7-3 to TRBJ2-3, with TRBD2 matching 8 bases. V lost 5 bases and J lost 3; bases outside the gene matches: 7. This CDR3 contains 15 residues. CDR1 is SGHTA and CDR2 is FQGTGA in the germline V gene. The CDR3 is CASSPGTSRTDTQYF. CDR3 bases: TGTGCCAGCAGCCCCGGGACTAGTAGGACAGATACGCAGTATTTT.

The chain is built from TRBV27 and TRBJ2-2, with 7 bases lining up with TRBD2. Germline V gene sequence: CDR1 MNHEY, CDR2 SMNVEV (reference sequence). The CDR3 length is 15 residues. Trimming removed 6 bases from V and 2 bases from J; junction bases left unmatched: 6. CDR3 DNA sequence: TGTGCCAGCAGCCCGCGGGGGATTAACACCGGGGAGCTGTTTTTT. Its translation: CASSPRGINTGELFF.

This clone was counted a single time. The chain carries TRBV6-6 and TRBJ1-6, with D possibly matching TRBD1 (6 bases). Looked up from germline, CDR1 is MNHNY and CDR2 is SVGAGI (reference sequence). Trimming cost V 5 bases and J 9 bases, with 11 bases left between them. The CDR3 consists of 13 residues. Written as DNA, the CDR3 is TGTGCCAGCAGTCCTCACAGGGTTTCACCCCTCCACTTT. Residues: CASSPHRVSPLHF.

This clone is a singleton in its sample. Other DNA sequences from this sample encode an identical CDR3 as well. The genes are TRBV4-3 and TRBJ1-2; tentatively, D is TRBD1 (5 bases). The CDR3 is 14 amino acids. The V end lost 2 bases, the J end lost 4 bases, and 11 bases lay between the germline ends. Per germline, CDR1 LGHNA and CDR2 YSLEER. As DNA, the CDR3 is TGCGCCAGCAGCCAATCGAGGGGCGCCTATGGCTACACCTTC. It specifies CASSQSRGAYGYTF.

This chain links TRBV19 with TRBJ2-3; TRBD2 matches 8 bases. This CDR3 region has 17 residues. From germline, CDR1 is LNHDA and CDR2 SQIVND (reference sequence). Unmatched junction bases numbered 15, after V lost 5 bases and J lost 5 bases. Here the CDR3 reads CASSSTAGAGVIDTQYF. In nucleotides, the CDR3 is TGTGCCAGTAGTTCTACAGCGGGAGCGGGGGTGATAGATACGCAGTATTTT.

The gene calls are TRBV19 and TRBJ1-1; D gene unclear. Germline values: CDR1 LNHDA, CDR2 SQIVND (reference sequence). This CDR3 has 14 amino acids. Trimming pared 5 bases from V and 0 bases from J, leaving 10 bases between. The CDR3 coding sequence is TGTGCCAGTAGTCTCCGTCCCATGAACACTGAAGCTTTCTTT. Protein sequence: CASSLRPMNTEAFF.

The chain couples TRBV6-5 to TRBJ1-5, with D tentatively TRBD1 (6 bases). Germline CDR1 and CDR2: MNHEY and SVGAGI. This CDR3 region has 14 residues. V dropped 2 bases and J dropped 4 bases, with 9 bases sitting between them. The CDR3, as DNA: TGTGCCAGCAGTTACAGGGGGAAGAATCAGCCCCAGCATTTT. Translated, it gives CASSYRGKNQPQHF.

The rearrangement links TRBV7-3 to TRBJ2-3; D perhaps matches TRBD1 (5 bases). The CDR3 is made up of 13 amino acids. V lost 5 bases to trimming and J lost 6 bases, with 12 bases between them. CDR1 is SGHTA, CDR2 FQGTGA, per germline. CDR3 nucleotides: TGTGCCAGCAGCGCCCGCCCAGGGGATACGCAGTATTTT. Encoded protein: CASSARPGDTQYF. The full variable domain, rest sourced from reference TRBV7-3 and TRBJ2-3, is GAGVSQTPSNKVTEKGKYVELRCDPISGHTALYWYRQSLGQGPEFLIYFQGTGAADDSGLPNDRFFAVRPEGSVSTLKIQRTERGDSAVYLCASSARPGDTQYFGPGTRLTVL.